The present entry profiles one T cell receptor (beta chain) with its context. Its antigen is not known. The CDR3 sequence is 13 residues long. V was pared by 2 bases and J by 5 bases, with 13 bases between. In germline, CDR1 is GTSNPN, CDR2 SVGIG (reference sequence). This sample is drawn from a study of T cells in localized non-small cell lung cancer. Overall study results and limits: A single tumor region was sequenced, leaving heterogeneity possible.

Assay used: immunoSEQ multiplex PCR; TCRdb lists only in-frame clones, some missing. This sample carries 25,000 to 30,000 clones, roughly 89% of them seen once, and the ten largest clones take nearly 7%. This specimen consisted of peripheral blood, obtained before any cancer treatment. The clonotype comes from a male donor at least 60 years old with stage I lung adenocarcinoma. V is TRBV30 and J is TRBJ2-7, with a tentative D call TRBD1 (6 bases). DNA for the CDR3: TGTGCCTGGAGTTTACAGGGCCAGGACGAGCAGTACTTC. Protein: CAWSLQGQDEQYF.